The rows below give T cell receptor beta chains drawn from one sample of a study of OX40 agonist ivuxolimab in advanced cancers. Here immunoSEQ multiplex PCR was the method, and the copy in TCRdb shows in-frame clones only, minus some. Of roughly 71,000 clones listed, 88% were seen once; the top ten hold around 0.5%. The sample consisted of CD4+ or CD8+ T cells sorted from blood, taken in a trial of the OX40 agonist ivuxolimab. These receptors were collected from an adult with an advanced solid tumor such as melanoma, head and neck, liver or kidney cancer. The CDR3 runs from the conserved cysteine through the conserved F or W. The D gene is left open where the match is weak. A clone size is listed for some rows: how often the clone was seen (once, few, many), or a class if it is expanded.

>TRBV5-6|14|TRBJ2-5|.|.
TGTGCCAGCAGACCGACGGGAGCTGGAGAGACCCAGTACTTC
CASRPTGAGETQYF
>TRBV5-1|16|TRBJ2-1|.|TRBD1
TGCGCCAGCAGGCGTACAGGGGTAAAAGATTCCAATGAGCAGTTCTTC
CASRRTGVKDSNEQFF
>TRBV14|15|TRBJ2-2|.|.
TGTGCCAGCAGCCGGCAGGGGCCCAACACCGGGGAGCTGTTTTTT
CASSRQGPNTGELFF
>TRBV7-3|15|TRBJ1-5|few|TRBD1
TGTGCCAGCAGCTCGGGACAGGTTAGCAATCAGCCCCAGCATTTT
CASSSGQVSNQPQHF
>TRBV5-1|14|TRBJ1-5|.|TRBD1
TGCGCCAGCAGCCAAGGACAGGGAGGTCAGCCCCAGCATTTT
CASSQGQGGQPQHF
>TRBV5-1|16|TRBJ1-3|.|.
TGCGCCAGCAGCTTGGCCAGGGACGGTGCTGGAAACACCATATATTTT
CASSLARDGAGNTIYF
>TRBV7-8|14|TRBJ1-1|.|.
TGTGCCAGCAGCCCATTATCGGTCGTGCCTGAAGCTTTCTTT
CASSPLSVVPEAFF
>TRBV2|13|TRBJ2-2|.|.
TGTGCCAGACAGGGTTCGAACACCGGGGAGCTGTTTTTT
CARQGSNTGELFF
>TRBV21-1|19|TRBJ2-3|.|.
TGTGCCAGCAGCAAGGGACCTCGTAGAGGGGCCCTAGGGAAAGATACGCAGTATTTT
CASSKGPRRGALGKDTQYF
>TRBV5-6|15|TRBJ2-7|.|TRBD2
TGTGCCAGCAGTCTTCTAGCGGGCGTTTTATACGAGCAGTACTTC
CASSLLAGVLYEQYF
>TRBV19|14|TRBJ1-1|once|.
TGTGCCAGTAATCACGCAGGAAGGCTCACTGAAGCTTTCTTT
CASNHAGRLTEAFF
>TRBV18|12|TRBJ2-7|.|.
TGTGCCAGCTCACGGGGTCTCTACGAGCAGTACTTC
CASSRGLYEQYF
>TRBV7-2|16|TRBJ2-2|.|TRBD2
TGTGCCAGCAGCTTCTCGACTAGCGGAAACACCGGGGAGCTGTTTTTT
CASSFSTSGNTGELFF
>TRBV10-3|14|TRBJ2-5|.|.
TGTGCCATCAGTGAGGGGAGCAAGGAAGAGACCCAGTACTTC
CAISEGSKEETQYF
>TRBV19|13|TRBJ1-5|.|.
TGTGCCAGTTCGCCAGAGATAAATCAGCCCCAGCATTTT
CASSPEINQPQHF
>TRBV28|14|TRBJ2-4|.|.
TGTGCCAGCCACCCCGGGGGCCCTGGGAACATTCAGTACTTC
CASHPGGPGNIQYF
>TRBV5-1|14|TRBJ2-4|.|.
TGCGCCAGCAGCACGCTACAGGGAGAAAACATTCAGTACTTC
CASSTLQGENIQYF
>TRBV29-1|14|TRBJ1-1|.|.
TGCAGCGTAGAGGCCCCAGGGATGGGCACTGAAGCTTTCTTT
CSVEAPGMGTEAFF
>TRBV29-1|16|TRBJ2-3|.|.
TGCAGCGTTGAGTTCTTGGTCAAGTCTAGCACAGATACGCAGTATTTT
CSVEFLVKSSTDTQYF
>TRBV5-1|15|TRBJ2-3|once|TRBD2
TGCGCCAGCAGCTTGGGGCGGGGGGGGACAGATACGCAGTATTTT
CASSLGRGGTDTQYF
>TRBV2|14|TRBJ1-1|few|.
TGTGCCAGCAGTGGCGTAATAATGAACACTGAAGCTTTCTTT
CASSGVIMNTEAFF
>TRBV10-3|13|TRBJ2-1|.|.
TGTGCCATCACCGGCGGCCCCTACAATGAGCAGTTCTTC
CAITGGPYNEQFF
>TRBV20-1|11|TRBJ1-2|.|.
TGCAGTGCTAGGGGGGCCTATGGCTACACCTTC
CSARGAYGYTF
>TRBV19|16|TRBJ2-3|.|TRBD1
TGTGCCAGTAGGGACCAAGGGACAGGGGGGGGAGATACGCAGTATTTT
CASRDQGTGGGDTQYF
>TRBV6-1|12|TRBJ2-3|.|.
TGTGCCAGCAGTGAGTTGAGAGATACGCAGTATTTT
CASSELRDTQYF
>TRBV7-8|15|TRBJ1-1|.|.
TGTGCCAGCAGCTCTGCCGAGGGCTGGAACACTGAAGCTTTCTTT
CASSSAEGWNTEAFF
>TRBV29-1|13|TRBJ1-5|.|.
TGCAGCGCCTATGAGGGAAAGGGTCAGCCCCAGCATTTT
CSAYEGKGQPQHF
>TRBV18|13|TRBJ2-1|.|.
TGTGCCAGCTCACCCCAGGGGTCCAATGAGCAGTTCTTC
CASSPQGSNEQFF
>TRBV5-6|14|TRBJ1-3|.|TRBD1
TGTGCCAGCAGCTACAGGGGCACAGGAAACACCATATATTTT
CASSYRGTGNTIYF
>TRBV6-5|14|TRBJ2-7|.|.
TGTGCCAGCAGCCGAGGGGGTACGACCTACGAGCAGTACTTC
CASSRGGTTYEQYF
>TRBV2|14|TRBJ1-4|.|.
TGTGCCAGCAGTACTGGGACCGATAATGAAAAACTGTTTTTT
CASSTGTDNEKLFF
>TRBV5-1|11|TRBJ2-3|.|.
TGCGCCAGCAGCCAAGAACATACGCAGTATTTT
CASSQEHTQYF
>TRBV7-8|14|TRBJ2-1|.|TRBD2
TGTGCCAGCAGCTTCGGGGGGTCTAGCAATGAGCAGTTCTTC
CASSFGGSSNEQFF